This T cell receptor (beta chain) was sequenced in a study of T cell responses to AZD1222 COVID-19 vaccine (dated by TCRdb to the early 2020s). Broadly, across the study: Because spike-specific TCR depth and breadth did not differ between the two schedules, AZD1222 recipients who got a second dose at roughly 4 weeks were pooled with those who got a second dose at roughly 12 weeks. A total of about 230 trial participants underwent TCR sequencing, of whom some 210 received two doses of AZD1222 and some 26 received two doses of the MenACWY control vaccine. Enrollment into the trials was organized by age into subgroups of 18-55, 56-69 and 70-plus years, and those subgroups contained approximately 160, 26 and 62 TCR-sequenced participants, respectively.

Measured from the cysteine to the phenylalanine, the CDR3 is 14 residues long. Only CDR3 DNA is held: 42 bases, read in frame from base 1. Trimming takes 4 bases from V and 7 bases from J, and the germline ends sit 16 bases apart. The germline V gene (reference sequence) provides CDR1 LGHDT and CDR2 YNNKEL. The time point label, as the study defines it: baseline before first vaccination. Samples from vaccinated people were obtained from the UK trials COV001 and COV002, which included a single-blind randomized controlled phase 2/3 trial of AZD1222 (ChAdOx1 nCoV-19) in healthy adults. For TCRbeta chain sequencing, PBMC samples were collected from trial participants at day 0 and at day 28 after the second dose. The CDR3 regions of human TCRbeta chains were analyzed by immunosequencing. The study's own analysis went as follows. Repertoire TCRs were matched against a reference library of SARS-CoV-2-specific TCRs generated with the MIRA antigen-specificity platform. Breadth meant the fraction of unique TCRs that were SARS-CoV-2-associated, whereas depth meant the fraction of total T cells that were SARS-CoV-2-associated. Using the MIRA data, every spike-specific TCR was mapped to the spike region that the TCR reacted to and assigned to either a CD4 or a CD8 class. Log10-transformed breadth and depth values were compared by one-way ANOVA with Sidak's multiple comparisons tests. TCRdb mirrors the immuneACCESS table, restricted to in-frame sequences. Some clones are absent from its copies; in checked studies, under half trace to an unresolved V gene, and the reason for the others is unknown. The V and J calls and the clone size are those of that table, but D and trimming were determined from the DNA. The sample contains about 110,000 clones, roughly four fifths of them found a single time. About 9.4% of the sample lies in the top ten.

For this clone: The antigen it binds to is not known. Base qualities are not recorded, but no much larger clone differs from it by a single base.

Summary of the overall study and its limitations: Nearly half of unique spike-specific TCRs reportedly recognized epitopes outside regions mutated in the B.1.351 and B.1.1.7 variants. In the small 56-69-year group, the increase in depth fell short of significance, most likely because of low power. No day 14 peak-response samples were available, so repertoires were characterized only after the peak T cell response. Conclusions about previously exposed vaccinees are limited, since just 5 to 7 AZD1222 recipients were seropositive for SARS-CoV-2 at baseline. A significant rise in spike-specific TCR breadth and depth was observed after two AZD1222 doses relative to day 0 and relative to MenACWY recipients. Participants were mostly white British, with more females than males. The authors suggested clonal diversity may have been underestimated. The whole spike protein was spanned by vaccine-associated CD4 TCRs, and dominant responses were seen in regions 160-218 and 743-854.

The chain is assembled from TRBV3-1 (or the pseudogene TRBV3-2) and TRBJ1-2; no D gene can be assigned with confidence. The sample in question was peripheral blood, obtained on day 0 of AZD1222 vaccination. The clonotype was recovered from an adult in good health. CDR3 protein: CASSPQEGAGGYTF. The DNA sequence follows: TGTGCCAGCAGCCCCCAAGAGGGCGCGGGTGGCTACACCTTC.